These 27 T cell receptor beta chains came from one sample sequenced in a study of blood T cells in healthy people across ages. A sample-barcoded 5' primer and a J-beta primer mix were used in a second PCR of roughly 6 to 11 cycles. TCRdb processed the 5' RACE reads anew with MiXCR; each CDR3 protein has one entry. The profile shows about 970,000 distinct CDR3 sequences, roughly 47% of them singletons. The sequencing sample was made of blood. The receptor set was obtained from a woman aged 55 to 70 in good health.

This chain links TRBV2 with TRBJ2-3, with TRBD2 matching 8 bases. J gave up 5 bases and V 0 bases, and 10 bases lay outside the gene matches. This CDR3 is 17 amino acids long. Germline assignment: CDR1 SNHLY and CDR2 FYNNEI. In DNA form, the CDR3 reads TGTGCCAGCAGTGAAGCGCTGGGACTAGGCGCAGGAGATACGCAGTATTTT. Translation: CASSEALGLGAGDTQYF.

This clonotype was counted a few times. In DNA form, the CDR3 reads TGTGCCACCAGCATGGAAGGAGGGTTTGGCAATCAGCCCCAGCATTTT. Translated: CATSMEGGFGNQPQHF. The chain is built from TRBV15 and TRBJ1-5, with D uncertain. CDR3 length: 16 amino acids. The V end was cut by 4 bases, the J end by 2 bases, with 15 bases between. CDR1 and CDR2 from the germline V gene are LNHNV and YYDKDF (reference sequence). Supplemented by reference TRBV15 and TRBJ1-5, the full variable domain reads DAMVIQNPRYQVTQFGKPVTLSCSQTLNHNVMYWYQQKSSQAPKLLFHYYDKDFNNEADTPDNFQSRRPNTSFCFLDIRSPGLGDTAMYLCATSMEGGFGNQPQHFGDGTRLSIL.

This rearrangement joins TRBV29-1 to TRBJ2-5; D perhaps matches TRBD2 (5 bases). The DNA end is more similar to TRBJ2-7, so the J call may be wrong. CDR3 size: 15 residues. Germline V gives CDR1 SQVTM, CDR2 ANQGSEA. CDR3 DNA: TGCAGCGTTGAAGACCCAGACTATGGTCGTCGCGAGCAGTACTTC. It translates to CSVEDPDYGRREQYF.

This clonotype has only a few counts. V usage is TRBV4-2 and J usage is TRBJ1-1; no firm D call. Germline assignment: CDR1 LGHNA and CDR2 YNFKEQ. The CDR3 spans 13 residues. Trimming removed 1 base from V and 1 base from J, with 4 bases in between. The CDR3 sequence is CASSQVPNTEAFF. The CDR3 coding sequence is TGTGCCAGCAGCCAAGTCCCGAACACTGAAGCTTTCTTT.

This clonotype was observed a handful of times. The CDR3 DNA reads TGCGCCAGCAGCCAAGAGGGGCGCGGTCGTTCGAACACTGAAGCTTTCTTT. Translation gives CASSQEGRGRSNTEAFF. The rearrangement joins TRBV4-1 to TRBJ1-1, with a weak D call TRBD1 (5 bases). CDR1 is MGHRA and CDR2 is YSYEKL in the germline V gene. The CDR3 loop spans 17 amino acids. V was shortened by 0 bases and J by 1 base, with 15 bases between the two germline ends.

The chain is built from TRBV4-2 and TRBJ2-7, with unresolved D. Trimming removed 0 bases from V and 2 bases from J, with 17 bases in between. CDR1 is LGHNA and CDR2 is YNFKEQ in the germline V gene. CDR3 length: 17 residues. The CDR3 is CASSQDSTSSGPYEQYF. CDR3 nucleotide sequence: TGTGCCAGCAGCCAAGACTCCACCTCCTCCGGTCCCTACGAGCAGTACTTC.

The chain has TRBV27 and TRBJ2-7, with 12 bases matching TRBD2. Germline V CDR1 and CDR2: MNHEY, SMNVEV (reference sequence). V lost 0 bases, J lost 2 bases, and 8 bases stayed unmatched. The length of the CDR3 is 18 residues. CDR3 residues: CASSLSPPRLAGAYEQYF. The CDR3 nucleotides read TGTGCCAGCAGTTTATCGCCCCCTCGACTAGCGGGGGCCTACGAGCAGTACTTC.

This clonotype has more than one count but fewer than ten. The J gene is TRBJ1-2, the V gene TRBV5-5; no reliable D call. Germline V lookup: CDR1 SGHKS, CDR2 YYEKEE (reference sequence). V was trimmed by 4 bases and J by 6 bases, leaving 13 bases between them. CDR3 size: 13 residues. The CDR3 DNA follows: TGTGCCAGCAGCATTATATCGAAGAATGGCTACACCTTC. It specifies CASSIISKNGYTF.

This clonotype occurred a few times. This rearrangement joins TRBV12-5 to TRBJ2-3, with 9 bases matching TRBD2. The CDR3 length is 17 residues. V lost 4 bases and J lost 0; bases outside the gene matches: 8. Germline CDR1 and CDR2: LGHNT and FRNRAP. CDR3 region: CASGSHLAGTSTDTQYF. The CDR3 DNA reads as TGTGCTAGTGGTTCCCACCTAGCGGGAACTAGCACAGATACGCAGTATTTT.

The V and J genes are TRBV2 and TRBJ2-1; perhaps TRBD1 as D (5 bases). The V gene lost 7 bases and the J gene lost 0 bases, with 13 bases spanning the gap. Germline V lookup: CDR1 SNHLY, CDR2 FYNNEI. This CDR3 is built from 15 residues. The CDR3 nucleotides read TGTGCCAGCATAGACAGCTTTAGCTCCTACAATGAGCAGTTCTTC. Its protein product is CASIDSFSSYNEQFF.

There are a few counts of this clonotype. V gene TRBV27 combines with J gene TRBJ2-5; 7 nucleotides agree with TRBD1. TRBJ2-7 matches the DNA end more closely, so the J call is doubtful. The CDR3 has 13 amino acids. Germline V gene lookup returns CDR1 MNHEY and CDR2 SMNVEV (reference sequence). The CDR3 nucleotides are TGTGCCAGCAGAAAGACAGGGTCCGGCGAGCAGTACTTC. Encoded protein: CASRKTGSGEQYF.

The CDR3 here is CASSLYRGAYYGYTF. In DNA, the CDR3 is TGTGCCAGCAGCTTATACAGGGGCGCTTACTATGGCTACACCTTC. The genes are TRBV7-2 and TRBJ1-2; 7 bases line up with TRBD1. The CDR3 consists of 15 residues. J was trimmed by 3 bases and V by 2 bases; bases with no gene match: 6. Germline CDR1 and CDR2: SGHTA and FQGNSA.

This clonotype came up a few times. The J gene is TRBJ2-1, the V gene TRBV5-1; 7 positions agree with TRBD2. Germline loops: CDR1 SGHRS, CDR2 YFSETQ. V was clipped by 3 bases and J by 8 bases; unmatched bases: 8. The CDR3 contains 14 residues. The CDR3 DNA reads TGCGCCAGCAGCTCGCGGGAGACGGCGTATGAGCAGTTCTTC. Residues: CASSSRETAYEQFF.

As for this clonotype: A much larger clone is a single base away; this may be a read error. The V and J genes are TRBV20-1 and TRBJ2-7; 7 bases line up with TRBD1. Looked up from germline, CDR1 is DFQATT and CDR2 is SNEGSKA (reference sequence). This CDR3 comprises 14 residues. CDR3 coding DNA: TGCAGTGCAGAAAAAACAGGGGCCGCCTACGGGCAGTACTTC. Its protein product is CSAEKTGAAYGQYF.

A single count supports this clonotype. The V call is TRBV18, the J call TRBJ2-7; perhaps TRBD1 as D (5 bases). The CDR3 contains 13 residues. The ends were cut back, 3 bases at V and 5 bases at J, with 11 bases in the middle. Germline V gives CDR1 KGHSH, CDR2 LQKENI. The CDR3 DNA reads as TGTGCCAGCTCACCCTGGCAGGGCCACGAGCAGTACTTC. This translates into CASSPWQGHEQYF.

This clonotype has only one observation. V gene TRBV4-3 combines with J gene TRBJ2-7; no reliable D call. The end of the DNA is better explained by TRBJ2-5, so the J call may be wrong. The CDR3 runs 13 residues. Germline loops: CDR1 LGHNA, CDR2 YSLEER. CDR3 sequence (DNA): TGCGCCAGCAGCCAAGCTTGCGTGGAGACCCAGTACTTC. Amino acid sequence: CASSQACVETQYF.

This chain uses TRBV7-2 with TRBJ2-3, with 12 bases fitting TRBD2. The germline gives CDR1 SGHTA, CDR2 FQGNSA. The CDR3 totals 16 residues. J lost 5 bases, V lost 5 bases, and 8 bases had no gene match. The CDR3 DNA is TGTACCAGCAGCCGGAGACTAGCGGGAGCGGGAGATACGCAGTATTTT. Protein product: CTSSRRLAGAGDTQYF.

As regards this clonotype: This may come from a read error, since a much larger clone is one base off. This sequence joins TRBV4-1 and TRBJ2-3, with 9 bases that match TRBD1. This CDR3 spans 15 amino acids. The germline gives CDR1 MGHRA, CDR2 YSYEKL. The CDR3 region is CASGQGDRVPDTQYF. DNA of the CDR3: TGCGCCAGCGGCCAAGGGGACAGGGTCCCAGATACGCAGTATTTT.

The chain couples TRBV7-2 to TRBJ2-1; no firm D call. Germline V lookup: CDR1 SGHTA, CDR2 FQGNSA. V lost 5 bases, J lost 9 bases, and 14 bases lay in between. The CDR3 spans 13 residues. CDR3 residues: CASSPRGGAEQFF. CDR3 nucleotides: TGTGCCAGCAGCCCCCGTGGTGGAGCTGAGCAGTTCTTC.

The rearrangement joins TRBV12-3 or TRBV12-4 to TRBJ2-7, with 9 bases matching TRBD2. The closer fit of TRBJ2-5 to the DNA end suggests the J call may be wrong. The CDR3 contains 14 residues. In DNA, the CDR3 is TGTGCCAGCAGTTTCAGGGCGGGGGGGGAGACCCAGTACTTC. Its translation is CASSFRAGGETQYF.

This sequence joins TRBV5-1 and TRBJ2-1; 11 bases agree with TRBD2. The J call may be in error: the DNA end matches TRBJ2-7 better. The CDR3 length is 16 residues. Germline assignment: CDR1 SGHRS and CDR2 YFSETQ. CDR3 sequence (DNA): TGCGCCAGCAGCTTGGAGACTAGCGGGGTTTACAATGAGCAGTACTTC. This translates into CASSLETSGVYNEQYF.

The V gene is TRBV27, the J gene TRBJ2-5; D is unclear. Germline V gene lookup returns CDR1 MNHEY and CDR2 SMNVEV (reference sequence). V lost 0 bases to trimming and J lost 11 bases, with 19 bases between them. The CDR3 spans 15 residues. This CDR3 reads CASSLSGLVGYGQYF. DNA of the CDR3: TGTGCCAGCAGTTTATCAGGGCTAGTCGGCTACGGGCAGTACTTC.

This chain links TRBV20-1 with TRBJ1-5; 9 bases align to TRBD1. This CDR3 spans 15 amino acids. The trim removed 0 bases at V and 7 bases at J, leaving 7 bases unmatched. Germline V gene sequence: CDR1 DFQATT, CDR2 SNEGSKA (reference sequence). The CDR3 here is CSARDRDRVYQPQHF. For the CDR3, the DNA is TGCAGTGCTAGAGACCGGGACAGGGTTTACCAGCCCCAGCATTTT.

The chain carries TRBV4-1 and TRBJ2-5; D gene unclear. Germline CDR1 reads MGHRA; CDR2 reads YSYEKL. Deletions cut 0 bases from V and 2 bases from J, with 16 bases between. The CDR3 runs 17 residues. CDR3 loop: CASSQEPRTAPQETQYF. CDR3 nucleotides: TGCGCCAGCAGCCAAGAGCCCCGGACCGCCCCTCAAGAGACCCAGTACTTC.

The table lists this clonotype with a few counts. The chain has TRBV20-1 and TRBJ2-1; a possible D gene is TRBD2 (5 bases). Germline lookup yields CDR1 DFQATT and CDR2 SNEGSKA (reference sequence). The CDR3 is 14 amino acids. V shed 5 bases and J shed 1 base, with 12 bases lying between them. The chain's CDR3 is CSAGGVTSYNEQFF. The CDR3 DNA sequence: TGCAGTGCTGGAGGCGTGACTTCCTACAATGAGCAGTTCTTC.

This chain's CDR3 is CSARFGTSDFRYF. The DNA of the CDR3 is TGCAGTGCTAGGTTCGGGACTAGTGACTTTAGGTACTTC. The J gene is TRBJ2-5, the V gene TRBV20-1, with 8 nucleotides matching TRBD2. This CDR3 spans 13 amino acids. With V trimmed by 3 bases and J by 13 bases, 13 bases remained unmatched. Germline values: CDR1 DFQATT, CDR2 SNEGSKA (reference sequence).

The chain is built from TRBV24-1 and TRBJ2-1; D tentatively fits TRBD1 or TRBD2 (5 bases each). This CDR3 is 17 amino acids long. The germline CDR1 and CDR2 sequences are KGHDR and SFDVKD. V was cut by 4 bases and J by 0 bases, with 15 bases left in between. The CDR3 bases are TGTGCCACCAGTGACATCGGGGCGAGGAGCTCCTACAATGAGCAGTTCTTC. Protein product: CATSDIGARSSYNEQFF.